The 3 T cell receptor beta chains listed next were all sequenced from one sample in a study of control samples from healthy donors and cancer patients. Clones were read by immunoSEQ multiplex PCR, and TCRdb kept only the in-frame ones, dropping some. The repertoire holds about 100,000 clones, approximately 84% seen once, with about a sixth in the top ten. The sequenced sample consisted of blood. The receptors shown here come from a woman aged 45-65 years in good health.

This chain uses TRBV19 with TRBJ2-1; 14 bases fit TRBD2. From germline, CDR1 is LNHDA and CDR2 SQIVND (reference sequence). After removal of 3 bases from V and 6 bases from J, the junction contained 1 base not matched to a gene. The CDR3 is 15 amino acids. CDR3 DNA sequence: TGTGCCAGTAGTATGACTAGCGGGAGGGGCAATGAGCAGTTCTTC. It is translated as CASSMTSGRGNEQFF.

V gene TRBV24-1 combines with J gene TRBJ2-1, with 8 bases matching TRBD2. The CDR3 covers 15 residues. The V gene end was trimmed by 4 bases and the J gene end by 4 bases; junction bases not matched to a gene: 5. Germline V gene data show CDR1 as KGHDR and CDR2 as SFDVKD. The CDR3 spells CATSDPSSGYNEQFF. The CDR3 nucleotides are TGTGCCACCAGTGACCCATCTAGCGGGTACAATGAGCAGTTCTTC.

The chain is built from TRBV5-1 and TRBJ2-3, with TRBD2 matching over 11 bases. V shed 2 bases, J shed 4 bases, and the junction held 6 bases outside the gene matches. The CDR3 consists of 16 residues. CDR1 and CDR2 (germline): SGHRS, YFSETQ. The chain's CDR3 is CASSFGTSGKPDTQYF. The DNA of the CDR3 is TGCGCCAGCAGCTTCGGGACTAGCGGTAAACCAGATACGCAGTATTTT. Combining the CDR3 with reference TRBV5-1 and TRBJ2-3 gives the whole variable domain KAGVTQTPRYLIKTRGQQVTLSCSPISGHRSVSWYQQTPGQGLQFLFEYFSETQRNKGNFPGRFSGRQFSNSRSEMNVSTLELGDSALYLCASSFGTSGKPDTQYFGPGTRLTVL.